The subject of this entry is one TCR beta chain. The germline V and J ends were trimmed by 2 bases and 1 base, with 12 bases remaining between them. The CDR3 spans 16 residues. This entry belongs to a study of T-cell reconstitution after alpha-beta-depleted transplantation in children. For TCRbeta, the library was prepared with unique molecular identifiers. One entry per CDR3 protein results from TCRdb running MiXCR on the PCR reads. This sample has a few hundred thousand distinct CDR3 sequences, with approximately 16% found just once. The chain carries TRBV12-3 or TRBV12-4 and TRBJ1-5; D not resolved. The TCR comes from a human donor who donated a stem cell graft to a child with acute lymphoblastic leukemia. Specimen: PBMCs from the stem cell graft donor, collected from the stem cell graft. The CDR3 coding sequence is TGTGCCAGCAGTTTATCGGCAGGACCGAGCAATCAGCCCCAGCATTTT. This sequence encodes CASSLSAGPSNQPQHF.